A single sample is the source of the 4 T cell receptor beta chains below, sequenced in a study of post-analysis software for immune sequencing data. Study results and caveats: Five or six TRBV segments were significantly more frequent in patients than in controls. TRBV5-6, TRBV5-1 and TRBV20-1 were among these segments.

Their antigens remain unidentified. TCR beta libraries were prepared from cDNA with unique molecular identifiers. TCRdb processed the PCR reads anew with MiXCR; each CDR3 protein has one entry. The sample contains roughly 870,000 distinct CDR3 sequences, roughly half of which appear only once. Sequencing was carried out using blood. Receptors were obtained from a girl aged 10 to 17 with multiple sclerosis.

This clonotype was observed a few times. This chain connects TRBV6-5 to TRBJ2-1, with 8 bases lining up with TRBD2. With V trimmed by 5 bases and J by 9 bases, 15 bases remained unmatched. In germline, CDR1 is MNHEY, CDR2 SVGAGI. The CDR3 sequence is 16 residues long. CDR3 sequence (DNA): TGTGCCAGCAGTCCACACATAGCGGGACCTAGGGTTGAGCAGTTCTTC. It yields the protein CASSPHIAGPRVEQFF.

The chain has TRBV29-1 and TRBJ2-3; D might be TRBD1 (6 bases). CDR1 is SQVTM, CDR2 ANQGSEA, per germline. This CDR3 has 14 residues. V was trimmed by 3 bases and J by 3 bases, leaving 13 bases between them. The CDR3 DNA follows: TGCAGCGTTGAGGGGGCAAGGGGGACAGATACGCAGTATTTT. As protein: CSVEGARGTDTQYF.

This clonotype was counted between two and nine times. The chain joins TRBV4-1 to TRBJ2-4; a possible D gene is TRBD1 (6 bases). The V gene's germline CDR1 is MGHRA and CDR2 YSYEKL. There are 15 residues in the CDR3. The V end lost 6 bases, the J end lost 3 bases, and 15 bases lay between the germline ends. The DNA of the CDR3 is TGCGCCAGCAGTGTCCTGGGGGCTCACAAAAACATTCAGTACTTC. Its translation: CASSVLGAHKNIQYF.

The chain couples TRBV11-3 to TRBJ2-2; 9 nucleotides agree with TRBD1. The V gene's germline CDR1 is SGHNT and CDR2 YENEEA. The CDR3 spans 14 residues. Trimming removed 5 bases from V and 6 bases from J; junction bases left unmatched: 4. CDR3 sequence reads: CASSGQGRAGELFF. The CDR3 bases are TGTGCCAGCAGCGGACAGGGGCGGGCCGGGGAGCTGTTTTTT. The full variable domain, rest sourced from reference TRBV11-3 and TRBJ2-2, is EAGVVQSPRYKIIEKKQPVAFWCNPISGHNTLYWYLQNLGQGPELLIRYENEEAVDDSQLPKDRFSAERLKGVDSTLKIQPAELGDSAVYLCASSGQGRAGELFFGEGSRLTVL.